This record looks at one TCR beta chain sequence and its context. Its antigen remains unknown. V was shortened by 4 bases and J by 5 bases, with 14 bases between the two germline ends. The length of the CDR3 is 14 residues. Germline CDR1 is MNHEY and CDR2 is SVGEGT. CD4+ T cells from unexposed donors were obtained before the COVID-19 pandemic (2011-2018). Isolation of CD4+ T cells took place after about 9 days in culture. Approximately 1.9 million PBMCs per well were cultured with approximately 9.2 IU/ml IL-2. The data originate from a study of CD4 T cells in relation to SARS-CoV-2 and coronaviruses. Across the study: After nine to eleven days of antigen culture, PBMC TCR beta CDR3s were sequenced.

Method: immunoSEQ multiplex PCR; TCRdb's copy keeps in-frame clones and lacks some. Found here are 15,000 to 20,000 clones, around four fifths of them singletons; the top ten hold around 20%. The material sequenced was CD4+ T cells from PBMCs, cultured in vitro. The TCR sequence derives from a human donor in good health. V usage is TRBV6-2 or TRBV6-3 and J usage is TRBJ1-1, with D tentatively TRBD1 (5 bases). CDR3 protein: CASSSGTEYTEAFF. The DNA of the CDR3 is TGTGCCAGCAGTTCCGGGACGGAATATACTGAAGCTTTCTTT.